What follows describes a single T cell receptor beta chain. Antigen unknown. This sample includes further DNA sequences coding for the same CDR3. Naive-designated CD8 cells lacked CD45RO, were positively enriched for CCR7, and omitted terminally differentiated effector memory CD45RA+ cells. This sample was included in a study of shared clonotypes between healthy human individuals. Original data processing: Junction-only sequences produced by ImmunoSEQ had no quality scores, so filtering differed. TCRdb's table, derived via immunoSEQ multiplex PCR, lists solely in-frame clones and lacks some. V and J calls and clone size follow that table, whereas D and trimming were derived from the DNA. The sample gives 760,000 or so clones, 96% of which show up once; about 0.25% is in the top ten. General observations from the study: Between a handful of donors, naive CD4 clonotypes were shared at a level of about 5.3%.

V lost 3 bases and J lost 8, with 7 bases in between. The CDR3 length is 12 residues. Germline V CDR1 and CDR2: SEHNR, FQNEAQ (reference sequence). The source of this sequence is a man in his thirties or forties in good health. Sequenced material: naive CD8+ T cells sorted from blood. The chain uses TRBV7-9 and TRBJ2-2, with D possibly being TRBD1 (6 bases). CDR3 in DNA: TGTGCCAGCAGCTTCGGGACAGGGGAGCTGTTTTTT. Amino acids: CASSFGTGELFF.